The source of this T cell receptor beta chain is a study of cytomegalovirus exposure and HLA in healthy donors. In the PCR, 60 Vbeta and 13 Jbeta primers were used. Using immunoSEQ multiplex PCR, the repertoire was profiled, and TCRdb retains in-frame clones only, with some absent. The sample lists about 110,000 clones, about three quarters occurring once. CDR1 and CDR2 from the germline V gene are LNHNV and YYDKDF (reference sequence). The CDR3 has 13 residues. Trimming removed 4 bases from V and 2 bases from J, with 9 bases in between. What was sequenced was PBMCs. The source of this sequence is a male donor in good health and CMV-seronegative. This rearrangement joins TRBV15 to TRBJ2-7, with D possibly being TRBD1 (5 bases). The CDR3: CATSIPGTYEQYF. The CDR3, as DNA: TGTGCCACCAGCATCCCAGGGACCTACGAGCAGTACTTC.